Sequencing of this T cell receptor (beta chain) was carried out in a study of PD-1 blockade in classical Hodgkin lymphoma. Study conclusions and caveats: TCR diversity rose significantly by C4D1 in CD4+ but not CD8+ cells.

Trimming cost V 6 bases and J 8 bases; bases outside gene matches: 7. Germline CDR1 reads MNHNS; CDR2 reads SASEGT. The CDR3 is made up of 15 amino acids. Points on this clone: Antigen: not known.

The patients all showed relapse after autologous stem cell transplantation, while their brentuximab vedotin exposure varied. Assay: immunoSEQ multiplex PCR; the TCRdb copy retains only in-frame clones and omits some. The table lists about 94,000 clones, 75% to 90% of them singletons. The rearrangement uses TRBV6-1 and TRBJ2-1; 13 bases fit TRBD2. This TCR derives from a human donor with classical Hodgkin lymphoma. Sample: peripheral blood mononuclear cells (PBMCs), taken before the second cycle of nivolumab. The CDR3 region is CASRERLAGGYEQFF. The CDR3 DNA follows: TGTGCCAGCAGGGAGAGACTAGCGGGAGGCTATGAGCAGTTCTTC.